This TCR beta chain was sequenced during a study of cytomegalovirus exposure and HLA in healthy donors listed by TCRdb under 2017. The study in broad terms: An earlier analysis of approximately 600 of the donors reported 250 to 350 Gb of sequence data and 120 million or so unique TCR beta sequences from 190 million or so T cells. Approximately 300 gigabases of sequencing data and tens of millions of unique TCR sequences were included in an early release covering under 650 HLA-typed donors. Of the approximately 370 genotyped donors, 81% were placed in the genetic ancestry cluster associated with self-reported Caucasian donors. The aim of the study was to test whether cataloging public T cell receptors could identify signatures of past pathogen exposure. The study used immunosequencing to profile the T cell repertoires of several hundred subjects and linked those repertoires to cytomegalovirus serostatus. Besides the first cohort of approximately 670 subjects, a separate validation cohort made up of 120 different subjects was used. The study combined high-throughput TCR immunosequencing, statistical association of individual TCRs with disease status, and machine learning to predict cytomegalovirus infection status. To study patterns of TCR occurrence, a later analysis re-analyzed previously published TCR beta repertoires from 700 or so donors and added high-resolution HLA genotyping. The later analysis used no new phenotypic data to find candidate immune exposures, relying instead on TCR beta sequences and their occurrence across donors. To decide whether each TCR beta V gene segment behaved as functional or pseudogenic, an earlier analysis of nearly 600 of the donors relied on high-throughput TCR beta sequencing. Alongside the repertoire data, information on donor age, sex, ethnicity and CMV serostatus was compiled. In a later genetic analysis, genome-wide SNP genotypes for 398 of the 666 donors were used, and that subset was treated as a discovery cohort. All discovery cohort repertoires had been generated using a single sequencing platform. Class I and class II HLA loci were covered by the typing at four-digit resolution. The number of typed donors differed by locus: about 629-630 for A, B, C, DRB1 and DQB1; about 520 for DQA1; about 600 for DPA1; and 450 to 480 for DPB1. Four to six DR-DQ haplotypes were handled as single units for association and clustering, since linkage in the cohort was strong. Across 300 to 500 genotyped donors of the cohort, an average of approximately 240,000 unique TCR beta nucleotide sequences per donor were sequenced, and approximately 17% of those sequences were non-productive. What the study reported, not specific to this receptor: Broadly in line with IMGT annotations, most TCR beta V segments showed up in productive rearrangements about 87% or about 30% of the time in an earlier analysis of 587 of the donors. Because HLA typing was unavailable for some donors at each locus, only the typed subset was used in association tests. Strong co-occurrence of HLA alleles, especially DR and DQ, made assigning TCR associations to individual alleles difficult. Compared with the approximately 670-donor mean, donors in an Asian-associated ancestry cluster had fewer N-insertions in productive TCRs, according to a later genetic analysis. Because counts were too low, some 17 rarely observed V segments, including chromosome 9 orphons, were left out of the earlier analysis of a few hundred of the donors. A later analysis found that TCR association rates varied across HLA loci, with DRB1 alleles showing the most associated TCRs and HLA-C alleles the fewest. A later analysis associated about 17,000 TCR beta sequences with specific HLA alleles at a false discovery rate of 0.05. For the cohort, immune exposure information was limited to CMV serostatus. In this cohort, only TCR beta chains were sequenced, and detectable features were limited by the absence of alpha or paired-chain data. A few of the identified cytomegalovirus-associated TCR beta chains were confirmed in vitro to be specific for cytomegalovirus antigens. A cluster of highly shared sequence variants was judged likely to represent a technical artifact of the sequencing pipeline. The study gave a list of 150 to 200 TCR beta chains associated with cytomegalovirus. Linkage disequilibrium might explain the correlated functional status among segregating V segments, but an unknown experimental factor could not be ruled out. Some IMGT-functional V segments, including TRBV6-2 and TRBV6-3, could not be distinguished by the 87-base-pair reads and were therefore excluded. The authors suggested that the approach could potentially be extended to other disease states and immunological phenotypes. Roughly uniform sequencing depth across donors was assumed in presence/absence analyses, although this assumption may not hold. According to a later analysis, parvovirus B19, influenza, CMV and Epstein-Barr virus appeared linked to several top co-occurrence clusters. Across donors, most TCR sequences were observed very rarely, whereas some public TCRs were present in many individuals. Most CMV-associated TCR beta chains appeared to be HLA-restricted in a later analysis, and the HLA associations seemed to be driven largely by CMV exposure. In a later analysis, HLA-associated TCR beta chains showed more clonal expansion and lower generation probabilities than non-associated chains that were equally common. The classifier was reported to diagnose cytomegalovirus status with high specificity and sensitivity in both the original cohort and the validation cohort. In a later genetic analysis, a missense DCLRE1C variant was associated with V-gene and J-gene trimming of TCR beta chains, and the association was replicated in an independent cohort. A further reported finding was that TCR beta sequences accurately predicted the HLA-A and HLA-B alleles for most subjects in the first cohort.

Library construction relied on the immunoSEQ multiplex PCR assay. A mixture of 60 forward primers for TCR Vbeta segments and 13 reverse primers for TCR Jbeta segments was used in the multiplex PCR. The CDR3 region of rearranged TCR beta genes was amplified from genomic DNA with a multiplex PCR assay. The Illumina HiSeq System was used to sequence the amplified TCR beta libraries as 87-base-pair reads. Processing in the source paper ran as follows. Across the roughly 670 repertoires, a later analysis counted 75 million to 90 million unique TCR beta chains, roughly 11 million of which were shared by at least two donors. A nearest-neighbor algorithm error-corrected the raw reads and collapsed the reads into unique sequences, merging closely related sequences to remove PCR and sequencing errors. To assign V, D and J gene segments, CDR3 sequences were aligned to IMGT reference sequences. Each retained sequence needed at least a six-nucleotide match to both a V gene segment and a J gene segment. Rearrangements were classified as productive when the CDR3 lacked stop codons and remained in frame with V and J, and all other rearrangements were classified as non-productive. CDR3 was defined according to IMGT convention as the region running from the second conserved V-encoded cysteine to the conserved J-encoded phenylalanine. The earlier analysis of about 620 of the donors excluded sequences that lacked an unambiguous match to a single V gene segment. In an earlier analysis of 587 of the donors, V segments were called functional above 56.7% productive rearrangements and were called segregating when the between-donor standard deviation exceeded 5%. A statistical classification framework was developed to diagnose cytomegalovirus status using the catalog of TCR beta chain sequences. A later analysis assigned V and J genes by comparing TCR nucleotide sequences with IMGT/GENE-DB human TR gene sequences. A later analysis assigned CDR3 sequences and most-parsimonious VDJ recombination scenarios with the TCRdist pipeline. A later analysis defined each TCR beta chain by its CDR3 amino acid sequence plus V-gene family, and excluded reads lacking a unique V-gene family. As a way to deal with suspected cross-contamination and a sequencing artifact, a later analysis dropped roughly 600 nucleotide sequences that were highly shared and had low generation probability. A later analysis calculated a clonal expansion index for each public chain from normalized within-repertoire ranks of inferred template counts. Generation probabilities in a later analysis came from a VDJ recombination model fitted to out-of-frame rearrangements, and those results were checked against IGoR. A later analysis scored TCR-TCR, TCR-HLA and TCR-CMV co-occurrence with hypergeometric tests, applying a repertoire-size bias correction to TCR pairs. To estimate false discovery rates, a later analysis permuted the HLA or CMV assignments 20 times. In a later analysis, co-occurring TCRs were grouped using DBSCAN, and TCRdist sequence similarity was added for clustering within HLA-allele-positive subsets. Repertoires with fewer than 30,000 or more than 120,000 public chains, plus five repertoires with anomalous nucleotide sharing, were excluded from co-occurrence clustering. Sourced from immuneACCESS, this table was stored by TCRdb with only in-frame sequences that have V and J called. A share of the clones is absent; for the studies checked, an unresolved V gene accounts for under half, and the remainder has no known explanation. The V and J calls and the clone size are those of that table, but D and trimming were determined from the DNA. The sample table records roughly 110,000 clones. Clones ranked in the top ten supply 5.5% to 8% of the sample.

A note on this clone: The antigen this receptor binds is unknown.

The cohort was made up of 500 to 800 healthy bone marrow donors. At the time of sampling, every cohort member was nominally healthy, though immune exposures that went unrecorded were likely present. The donor was CMV seropositive and belonged to the group of 250 to 300 seropositive cohort members. A peripheral blood sample was collected from each donor, and TCR beta sequencing was performed on peripheral blood mononuclear cells. Genomic DNA was extracted from the blood cell samples with the Qiagen DNeasy Blood Extraction Kit. The CDR3 has 14 amino acids, counting the end cysteine and phenylalanine. The CDR3 DNA has 42 bases and is translated from base 1. Cut back by 6 bases and 1 base, the V and J ends lie 9 bases apart. Looking up the germline V gene yields CDR1 SNHLY and CDR2 FYNNEI.

The receptor chain draws on TRBV2 and TRBJ2-2, with no confident D gene call. Sequenced input: PBMCs. The receptor comes from a man aged 40-55 years in good health and CMV-seropositive. CDR3 loop: CASRGSGNTGELFF. The DNA sequence reads TGTGCCAGCAGAGGCTCGGGGAACACCGGGGAGCTGTTTTTT.